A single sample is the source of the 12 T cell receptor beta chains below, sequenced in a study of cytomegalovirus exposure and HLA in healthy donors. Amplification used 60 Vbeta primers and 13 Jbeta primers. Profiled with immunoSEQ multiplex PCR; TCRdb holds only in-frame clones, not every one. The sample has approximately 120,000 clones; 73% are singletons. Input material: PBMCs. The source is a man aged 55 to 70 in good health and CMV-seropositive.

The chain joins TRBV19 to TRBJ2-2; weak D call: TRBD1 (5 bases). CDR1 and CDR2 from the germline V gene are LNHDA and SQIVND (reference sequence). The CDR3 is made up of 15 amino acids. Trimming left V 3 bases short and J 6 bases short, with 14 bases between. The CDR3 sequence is CASSIVGLAPGELFF. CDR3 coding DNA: TGTGCCAGTAGTATTGTGGGGCTGGCACCCGGGGAGCTGTTTTTT.

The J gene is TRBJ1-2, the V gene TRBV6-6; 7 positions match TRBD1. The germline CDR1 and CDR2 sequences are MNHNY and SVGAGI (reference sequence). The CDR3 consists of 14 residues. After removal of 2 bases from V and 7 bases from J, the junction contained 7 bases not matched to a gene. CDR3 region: CASSYLRGIGGYTF. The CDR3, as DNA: TGTGCCAGCAGTTACCTCAGGGGGATCGGTGGCTACACCTTC.

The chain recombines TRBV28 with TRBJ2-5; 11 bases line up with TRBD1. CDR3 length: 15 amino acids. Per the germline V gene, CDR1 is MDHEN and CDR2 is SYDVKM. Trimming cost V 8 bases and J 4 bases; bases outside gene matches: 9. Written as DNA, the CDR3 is TGTGCCAGCGACGCGGACAGGGGGCGCGGAGAGACCCAGTACTTC. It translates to CASDADRGRGETQYF.

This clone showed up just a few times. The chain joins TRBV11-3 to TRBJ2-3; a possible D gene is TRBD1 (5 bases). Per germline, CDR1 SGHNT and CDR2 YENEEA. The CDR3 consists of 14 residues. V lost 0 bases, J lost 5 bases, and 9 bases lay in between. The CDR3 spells CASSLEGDGDTQYF. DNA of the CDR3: TGTGCCAGCAGCTTAGAAGGGGATGGAGATACGCAGTATTTT.

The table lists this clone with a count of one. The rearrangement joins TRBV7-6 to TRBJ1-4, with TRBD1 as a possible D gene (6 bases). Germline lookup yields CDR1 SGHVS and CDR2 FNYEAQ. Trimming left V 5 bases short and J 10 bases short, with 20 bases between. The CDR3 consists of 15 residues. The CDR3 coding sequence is TGTGCCAGCAGCCGCGGGACTGCGGGGGGCGGAAAACTGTTTTTT. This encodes CASSRGTAGGGKLFF.

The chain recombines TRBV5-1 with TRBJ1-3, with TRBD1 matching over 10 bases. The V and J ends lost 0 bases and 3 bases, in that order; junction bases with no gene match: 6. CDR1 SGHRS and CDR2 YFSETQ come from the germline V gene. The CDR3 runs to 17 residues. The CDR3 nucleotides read TGCGCCAGCAGCTTGGCCCGGGACAGGGGACGTGGAAACACCATATATTTT. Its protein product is CASSLARDRGRGNTIYF.

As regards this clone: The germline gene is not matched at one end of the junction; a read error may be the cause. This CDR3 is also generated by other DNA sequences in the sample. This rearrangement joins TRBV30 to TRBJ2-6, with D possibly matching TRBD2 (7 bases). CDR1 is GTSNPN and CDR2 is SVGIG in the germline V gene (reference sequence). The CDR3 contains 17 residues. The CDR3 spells CAWRGGGGYSGANVLTF. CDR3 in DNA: TGTGCCTGGAGAGGGGGGGGCGGTTACTCTGGGGCCAACGTGCTGACTTTC.

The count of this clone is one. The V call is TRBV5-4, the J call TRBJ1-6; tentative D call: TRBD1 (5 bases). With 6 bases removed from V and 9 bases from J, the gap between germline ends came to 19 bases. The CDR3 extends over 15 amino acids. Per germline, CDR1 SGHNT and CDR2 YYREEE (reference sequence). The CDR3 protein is CASTLAGPSSSPLHF. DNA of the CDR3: TGTGCCAGCACCTTAGCGGGGCCATCAAGTTCACCCCTCCACTTT.

CDR3 nucleotide sequence: TGTGCCAGCAGCCCGGGACTAGCTAACGATGAGCAGTTCTTC. Its protein product is CASSPGLANDEQFF. The chain combines TRBV7-2 with TRBJ2-1, with 9 nucleotides matching TRBD2. Germline V gives CDR1 SGHTA, CDR2 FQGNSA. V lost 5 bases to trimming and J lost 8 bases; unmatched junction nucleotides: 7. The CDR3 is 14 residues long.

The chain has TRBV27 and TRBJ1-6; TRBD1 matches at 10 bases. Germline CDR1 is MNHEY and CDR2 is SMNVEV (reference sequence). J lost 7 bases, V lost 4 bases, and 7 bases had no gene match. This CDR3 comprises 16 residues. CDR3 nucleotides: TGTGCCAGCAGTTCGCAGACAGGGGGCGGGAATTCACCCCTCCACTTT. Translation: CASSSQTGGGNSPLHF.

The CDR3 protein is CASSLPRYRNIQYF. The CDR3 DNA reads as TGTGCCAGCAGCTTACCCAGGTATCGGAACATTCAGTACTTC. The V and J genes are TRBV5-4 and TRBJ2-4; D is undetermined. The CDR3 is 14 amino acids. Trimming removed 2 bases from V and 7 bases from J, with 13 bases in between. CDR1 SGHNT and CDR2 YYREEE come from the germline V gene (reference sequence).

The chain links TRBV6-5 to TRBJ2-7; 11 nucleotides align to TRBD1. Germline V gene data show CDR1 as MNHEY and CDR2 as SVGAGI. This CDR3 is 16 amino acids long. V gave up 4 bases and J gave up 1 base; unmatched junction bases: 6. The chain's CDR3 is CASSSPWDRGSYEQYF. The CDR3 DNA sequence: TGTGCCAGCAGTTCCCCCTGGGACAGGGGGTCCTACGAGCAGTACTTC.